The rows below give T cell receptor beta chains drawn from one sample of a study of patients and donors after allogeneic stem cell transplantation. TCRdb reprocessed the RT-PCR reads with MiXCR, giving one entry per CDR3 protein. The sample records around 240,000 distinct CDR3 sequences, roughly 15% being singletons. The sequencing sample was made of blood, either unsorted or a sorted T cell fraction (not recorded which). The receptor set was obtained from a human donor who was either an allogeneic HSCT recipient or a stem cell or donor lymphocyte infusion donor (not recorded which). It is not recorded whose cells these are; they may come from a transplant donor. CDR3s include the opening cysteine and the closing phenylalanine or tryptophan. A D gene is named only where the DNA matches it firmly. Part of the rows lack a size; the others show once, few, many or a class for expanded clones.

v_call,j_call,d_call,clone_size,cdr3_nt,cdr3_aa
TRBV10-3,TRBJ2-4,TRBD1,NA,TGTGCCATCAGTGTAGGGACAGGGGGATTTAACATTCAGTACTTC,CAISVGTGGFNIQYF
TRBV7-2,TRBJ1-5,NA,few,TGTGCCAGCAGCTTAGATGCAGGGGGCAATCAGCCCCAGCATTTT,CASSLDAGGNQPQHF
TRBV6-1,TRBJ2-7,TRBD2,many,TGTGCCAGCAGACTCGGGGGGACCTACGAGCAGTACTTC,CASRLGGTYEQYF
TRBV4-1,TRBJ2-2,NA,NA,TGCGCCAGCAGCCAAGCGCTTCTTGGGTCATCTCACCGGGGAGCGCTGTTTTTT,CASSQALLGSSHRGALFF
TRBV7-9,TRBJ2-7,NA,many,TGTGCCAGCGGCGACGGTGGCTACGAGCAGTACTTC,CASGDGGYEQYF
TRBV20-1,TRBJ1-1,NA,many,TGCAGTGCTGAGGGGATAATAAATGAAGCTTTCTTT,CSAEGIINEAFF
TRBV11-1,TRBJ2-3,NA,NA,TGTGCCAGCAGCTTAGGACAGGTCCTATTATCTAGCACAGATACGCAGTATTTT,CASSLGQVLLSSTDTQYF
TRBV27,TRBJ2-3,TRBD2,few,TGTGCCAGCACCCGACTAGCGGGGAGTGATACGCAGTATTTT,CASTRLAGSDTQYF
TRBV19,TRBJ1-1,NA,few,TGTGCCAGTAGTAGAGGGTTTTCATGGGACACTGAAGCTTTCTTT,CASSRGFSWDTEAFF
TRBV19,TRBJ2-1,TRBD1,many,TGTGCCAGTATGGACTCCGGGACAGGACACAATGAGCAGTTCTTC,CASMDSGTGHNEQFF
TRBV12-3/TRBV12-4,TRBJ2-1,TRBD2,many,TGTGCCAGCGAAGCGGGAGGCTACAATGAGCAGTTCTTC,CASEAGGYNEQFF
TRBV7-9,TRBJ2-5,TRBD1,many,TGTGCCAGCAGCACCCGGACAGGGGGAGAGACCCAGTACTTC,CASSTRTGGETQYF
TRBV24-1,TRBJ1-2,NA,NA,TGTGCCACCAGTGATTTGGCCGGAACCTATGGCTACACCTTC,CATSDLAGTYGYTF
TRBV6-2/TRBV6-3,TRBJ2-7,TRBD2,NA,TGTGCCAGCAGTTCCGGGACTACGAACTACGAGCAGTACTTC,CASSSGTTNYEQYF
TRBV15,TRBJ2-3,TRBD2,NA,TGTGCCACCGGGCGGGGGGGCCAAGATACGCAGTATTTT,CATGRGGQDTQYF
TRBV19,TRBJ2-7,NA,few,TGTGCCAGTAGTATATCTATAGGTTCCTACGAGCAGTACTTC,CASSISIGSYEQYF